This note documents a single T cell receptor (beta chain) sequence. The data were obtained in a study of blood T cell repertoires in COVID-19. As for the study in general: From the United States, Italy and Spain came samples of acute and convalescent COVID-19. Sample material is recorded as cDNA or gDNA derived from T cells, B-cell-depleted T cells, or PBMCs.

This CDR3 region has 13 residues. Germline values: CDR1 SNHLY, CDR2 FYNNEI. Trimming took 5 bases from V and 8 from J; bases not matched to a gene: 6. Under the authors' procedure: Amplification of reference gene primers was used by the study to estimate nucleated cell counts. The method was immunoSEQ multiplex PCR; TCRdb's version includes in-frame clones alone and lacks a portion of them. Clonal size and the V and J genes are those of that table, whereas D and trimming came from the DNA. The sample includes around 78,000 clones, roughly 88% of them seen just once. This TCR derives from a man aged 45-65 years with active or convalescent COVID-19. The genes are TRBV2 and TRBJ1-2, with TRBD1 matching 9 bases. Sequences were obtained from peripheral blood. The CDR3 loop is CASSQGTGKGYTF. The DNA for the CDR3 is TGTGCCAGCAGTCAAGGGACAGGGAAAGGCTACACCTTC. Full variable domain (remainder filled in from reference TRBV2 and TRBJ1-2): EPEVTQTPSHQVTQMGQEVILRCVPISNHLYFYWYRQILGQKVEFLVSFYNNEISEKSEIFDDQFSVERPDGSNFTLKIRSTKLEDSAMYFCASSQGTGKGYTFGSGTRLTVV.